A selection of T cell receptor beta chains follows, all from one sample in a study of shared clonotypes between healthy human individuals. TCRdb keeps only in-frame clones here, not all; method: immunoSEQ multiplex PCR. The sample shows roughly 300,000 clones, 70% to 75% of them seen only once. Sequenced: memory CD4+ T cells sorted from blood. The source of these receptors is a man aged 25 to 45 in good health. The CDR3 runs from the conserved cysteine through the conserved F or W. The D gene is left open where the match is weak.

j_call,d_call,v_call,cdr3_aa
TRBJ2-1,.,TRBV6-1,CASSDSYNEQFF
TRBJ1-1,.,TRBV27,CASSWRTRTEAFF
.,.,TRBV2,CASSEGYNYEQYF
TRBJ2-7,TRBD2,TRBV4-1,CASSQVVAGGVQYF
TRBJ2-5,.,TRBV10-3,CAISDVGTQYF
TRBJ1-3,TRBD1,TRBV27,CASWTGGMGNTIYF
TRBJ1-5,.,TRBV2,CASAGQYNQPQHF
TRBJ1-2,.,TRBV13,CASSLGLGGNYGYTF
TRBJ2-5,.,TRBV5-1,CASSLVPGKETQYF
TRBJ1-3,.,TRBV7-8,CASSLDLAGNTIYF
TRBJ1-1,.,TRBV6-1,CASSEIYGQMIF
TRBJ1-6,.,TRBV5-6,CASTYGERGNSPLHF
TRBJ2-2,.,TRBV7-8,CASSLIRGTGELFF
TRBJ2-7,.,TRBV27,CASSLMGRPYEQYF
TRBJ2-3,.,TRBV18,CASSLTDRLLTDTQYF
TRBJ2-1,TRBD2,TRBV27,CASSLAGESGPEQFF
TRBJ2-5,TRBD2,TRBV5-1,CASGGTSGETQYF
TRBJ2-7,.,TRBV4-1,CASSQGSSTTGYEQYF
TRBJ1-2,.,TRBV5-1,CASSEVTLYGYTF
TRBJ1-3,.,TRBV7-9,CAGRPSSGNTIYF
TRBJ2-1,TRBD2,TRBV11-3,CASSSRASGINEQFF
TRBJ2-1,TRBD2,TRBV19,CASSIRPGLASNEQFF
TRBJ2-1,.,TRBV28,CASSQGGSYNEQFF
TRBJ2-7,.,TRBV7-2,CASSSERGVEQYF
TRBJ2-2,TRBD2,TRBV9,CASSVEVGGRAGTGELFF
TRBJ2-7,TRBD2,TRBV30,CAARLAGPYEQYF
TRBJ2-1,.,TRBV30,CAWSAHGRDYRGSYNEQFF
TRBJ1-5,TRBD1,TRBV19,CASSGQGARGSQPQHF
TRBJ2-1,.,TRBV6-1,CASSEYNREVSYNEQFF
TRBJ2-5,.,TRBV18,CASSPARRGETQYF
TRBJ2-5,.,TRBV6-5,CASRPGTVGETQYF
TRBJ1-5,.,TRBV6-1,CASSEGTSSEPQHF
TRBJ2-1,.,TRBV4-1,CASSLRAISFPPTNEQFF
TRBJ1-3,.,TRBV29-1,CSVDSRNTIYF
TRBJ2-4,.,TRBV5-4,CASSLAGIAKNIQYF
TRBJ1-1,TRBD1,TRBV7-9,CAGTDTGGKRSEAFF
TRBJ1-3,.,TRBV9,CASSAGASGNTIYF
TRBJ2-1,TRBD1,TRBV18,CASSPETGVLNEQFF
TRBJ2-1,.,TRBV28,CASSFYAGRDNEQFF
TRBJ1-1,.,TRBV18,CASSQTIPGNTEAFF
TRBJ1-2,TRBD1,TRBV29-1,CSVETTGGSDYGYTF
TRBJ2-2,.,TRBV19,CASSVQPMNTGELFF
TRBJ2-7,TRBD2,TRBV18,CASSSTSGYTYEQYF
TRBJ1-4,.,TRBV14,CASSQDITTNEKLFF
TRBJ2-1,TRBD2,TRBV11-2,CASSLGWGTSGRSNEQFF
TRBJ2-1,TRBD2,TRBV29-1,CSVELAGGYNEQFF
TRBJ2-1,TRBD2,TRBV19,CASSIYGTNYNEQFF
TRBJ2-5,.,TRBV5-1,CASSVKETQYF
TRBJ2-1,TRBD2,TRBV15,CATSSRGGGLAGTLEQFF